Sequencing of this T cell receptor (beta chain) was carried out in a study of blood T cell repertoires in COVID-19. As for the study in general: Samples taken during acute and convalescent COVID-19 were collected in the United States, Italy and Spain. Sample material is recorded as cDNA or gDNA derived from T cells, B-cell-depleted T cells, or PBMCs.

Authors' processing steps: The authors estimated nucleated cell counts from reference gene primer amplification. Profiling relied on immunoSEQ multiplex PCR, and the TCRdb table lists in-frame clones only, not all of them. Clonal size and the V and J genes are those of that table, whereas D and trimming came from the DNA. The sample shows some 46,000 clones, around 83% of them seen only once. This CDR3 region has 16 residues. The germline gives CDR1 SGHRS, CDR2 YFSETQ. V was clipped by 0 bases and J by 2 bases, with 12 bases between them. The sequence came from a man between 60 and 75 years old with acute or convalescent COVID-19. This sequence joins TRBV5-1 and TRBJ1-5; a possible D gene is TRBD1 (5 bases). The sequencing sample was made of peripheral blood. CDR3: CASSLAPRGGNQPQHF. CDR3 nucleotide sequence: TGCGCCAGCAGCTTGGCTCCTCGGGGGGGCAATCAGCCCCAGCATTTT.